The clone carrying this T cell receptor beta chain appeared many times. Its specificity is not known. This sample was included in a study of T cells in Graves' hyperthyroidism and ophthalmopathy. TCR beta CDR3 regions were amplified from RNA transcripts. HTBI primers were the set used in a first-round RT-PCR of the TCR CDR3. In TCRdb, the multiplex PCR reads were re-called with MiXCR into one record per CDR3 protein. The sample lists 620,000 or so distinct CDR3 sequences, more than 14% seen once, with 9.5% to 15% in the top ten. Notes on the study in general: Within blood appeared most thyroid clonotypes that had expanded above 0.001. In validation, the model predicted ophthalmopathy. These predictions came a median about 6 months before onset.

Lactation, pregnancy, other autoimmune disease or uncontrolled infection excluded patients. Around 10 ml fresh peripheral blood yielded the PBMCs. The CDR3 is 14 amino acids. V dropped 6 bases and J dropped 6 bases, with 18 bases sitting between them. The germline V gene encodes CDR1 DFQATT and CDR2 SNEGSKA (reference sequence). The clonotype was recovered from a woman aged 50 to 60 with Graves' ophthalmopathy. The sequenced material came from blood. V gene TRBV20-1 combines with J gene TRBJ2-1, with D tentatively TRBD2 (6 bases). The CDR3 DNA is TGCAGTGCATCGGGAGAACCCCTCACCAATGAGCAGTTCTTC. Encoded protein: CSASGEPLTNEQFF.